This TCR beta chain was recovered during a study of radiation and T cells in renal cell carcinoma. Whole-study context: Nephrectomy followed 15 Gy stereotactic body radiation by 4 weeks.

Study-level points and caveats: In blood, top tumor clones expanded by 2 weeks, shrinking by 4.

The time point: blood 2 weeks post-SBRT. Treatment here: 15 Gy SBRT to primary tumor, nephrectomy 4 weeks later. After SBRT, blood was collected at 2 and 4 weeks, plus baseline. TCRdb's table, derived via immunoSEQ multiplex PCR, lists solely in-frame clones and lacks some. The repertoire includes roughly 130,000 clones, 70% to 90% of them detected once, and around 1.8% sits in the top ten. For this clone: Its antigen is not identified.

Germline V gives CDR1 GTSNPN, CDR2 SVGIG (reference sequence). V shed 1 base and J shed 0 bases, with 7 bases lying between them. This CDR3 comprises 15 residues. The source was blood, collected from a patient whose treatment included radiotherapy and nephrectomy. The chain joins TRBV30 to TRBJ1-6; D unclear. The clonotype comes from a woman aged 55-69 years with renal cell carcinoma. CDR3 sequence: CAWSAESSYNSPLHF. The CDR3 DNA reads as TGTGCCTGGAGTGCCGAGAGCTCCTATAATTCACCCCTCCACTTT.